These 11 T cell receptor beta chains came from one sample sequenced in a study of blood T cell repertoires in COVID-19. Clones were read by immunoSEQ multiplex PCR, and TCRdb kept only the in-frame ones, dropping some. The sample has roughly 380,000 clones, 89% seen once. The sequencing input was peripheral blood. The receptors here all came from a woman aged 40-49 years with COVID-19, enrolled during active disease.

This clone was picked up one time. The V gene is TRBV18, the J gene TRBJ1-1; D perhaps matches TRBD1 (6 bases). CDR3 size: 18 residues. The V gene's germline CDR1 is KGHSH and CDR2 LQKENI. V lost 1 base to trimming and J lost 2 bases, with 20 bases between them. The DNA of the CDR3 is TGTGCCAGCTCACCACTTCCACAGGGTAGCGGGTTTAACACTGAAGCTTTCTTT. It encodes CASSPLPQGSGFNTEAFF.

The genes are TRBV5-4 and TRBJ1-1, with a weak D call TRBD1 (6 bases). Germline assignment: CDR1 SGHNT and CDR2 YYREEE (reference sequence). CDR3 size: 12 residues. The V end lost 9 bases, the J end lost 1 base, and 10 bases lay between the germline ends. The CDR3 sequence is CAMVQGNTEAFF. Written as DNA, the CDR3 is TGTGCCATGGTACAGGGGAACACTGAAGCTTTCTTT. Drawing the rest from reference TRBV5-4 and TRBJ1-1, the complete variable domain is ETGVTQSPTHLIKTRGQQVTLRCSSQSGHNTVSWYQQALGQGPQFIFQYYREEENGRGNFPPRFSGLQFPNYSSELNVNALELDDSALYLCAMVQGNTEAFFGQGTRLTVV.

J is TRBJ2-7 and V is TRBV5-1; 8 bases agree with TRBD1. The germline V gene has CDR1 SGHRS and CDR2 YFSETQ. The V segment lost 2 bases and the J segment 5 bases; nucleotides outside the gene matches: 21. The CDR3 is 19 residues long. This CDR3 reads CASSFVVSLVGQGNHEQYF. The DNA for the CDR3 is TGCGCCAGCAGCTTTGTAGTAAGTTTGGTTGGACAGGGAAACCACGAGCAGTACTTC. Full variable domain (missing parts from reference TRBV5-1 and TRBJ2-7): KAGVTQTPRYLIKTRGQQVTLSCSPISGHRSVSWYQQTPGQGLQFLFEYFSETQRNKGNFPGRFSGRQFSNSRSEMNVSTLELGDSALYLCASSFVVSLVGQGNHEQYFGPGTRLTVT.

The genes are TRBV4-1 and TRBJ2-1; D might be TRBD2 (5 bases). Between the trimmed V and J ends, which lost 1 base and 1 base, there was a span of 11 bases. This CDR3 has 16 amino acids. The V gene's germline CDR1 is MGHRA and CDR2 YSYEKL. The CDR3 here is CASSQGLSGSYNEQFF. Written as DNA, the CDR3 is TGCGCCAGCAGCCAAGGACTTTCGGGATCCTACAATGAGCAGTTCTTC.

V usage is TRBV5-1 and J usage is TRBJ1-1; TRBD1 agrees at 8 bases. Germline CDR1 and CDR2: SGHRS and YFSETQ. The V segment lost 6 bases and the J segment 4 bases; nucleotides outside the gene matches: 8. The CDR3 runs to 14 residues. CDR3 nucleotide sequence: TGCGCCAGCACCGACAGGGGAGGGAGCACTGAAGCTTTCTTT. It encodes CASTDRGGSTEAFF.

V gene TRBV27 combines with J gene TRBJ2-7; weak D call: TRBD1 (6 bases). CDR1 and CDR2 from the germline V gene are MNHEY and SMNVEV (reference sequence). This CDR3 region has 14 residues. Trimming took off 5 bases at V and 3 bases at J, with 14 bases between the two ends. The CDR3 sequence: CASSPLRTVYEQYF. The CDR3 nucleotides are TGTGCCAGCAGTCCTCTTCGGACAGTCTACGAGCAGTACTTC.

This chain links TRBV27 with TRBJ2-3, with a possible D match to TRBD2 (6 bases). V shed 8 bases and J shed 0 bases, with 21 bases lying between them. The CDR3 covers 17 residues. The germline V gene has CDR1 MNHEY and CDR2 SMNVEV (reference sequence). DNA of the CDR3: TGTGCCAGCGCCCCTGGCCGGCTAGCGTTTAGCACAGATACGCAGTATTTT. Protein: CASAPGRLAFSTDTQYF.

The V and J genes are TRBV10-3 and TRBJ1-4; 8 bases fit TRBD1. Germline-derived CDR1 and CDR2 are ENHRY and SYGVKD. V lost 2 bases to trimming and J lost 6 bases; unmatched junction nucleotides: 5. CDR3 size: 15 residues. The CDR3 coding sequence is TGTGCCATCAGTGAGAGGGGGGGACAGGATGAAAAACTGTTTTTT. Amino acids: CAISERGGQDEKLFF.

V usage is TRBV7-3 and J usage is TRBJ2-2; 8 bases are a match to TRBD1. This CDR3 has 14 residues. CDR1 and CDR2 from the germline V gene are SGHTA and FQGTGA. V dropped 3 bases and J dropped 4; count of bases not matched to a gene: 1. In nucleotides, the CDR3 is TGTGCCAGCAGCTTCGGACAGGGCACCGGGGAGCTGTTTTTT. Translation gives CASSFGQGTGELFF. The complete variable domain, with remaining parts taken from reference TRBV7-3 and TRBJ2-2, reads GAGVSQTPSNKVTEKGKYVELRCDPISGHTALYWYRQSLGQGPEFLIYFQGTGAADDSGLPNDRFFAVRPEGSVSTLKIQRTERGDSAVYLCASSFGQGTGELFFGEGSRLTVL.

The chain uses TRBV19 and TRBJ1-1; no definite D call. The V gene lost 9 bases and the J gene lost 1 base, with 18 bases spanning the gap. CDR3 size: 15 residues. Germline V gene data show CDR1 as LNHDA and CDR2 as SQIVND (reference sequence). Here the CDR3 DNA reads TGTGCCAGCTGGGTACGGAGTACAACGAACACTGAAGCTTTCTTT. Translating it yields CASWVRSTTNTEAFF. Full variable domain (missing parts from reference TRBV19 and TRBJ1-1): DGGITQSPKYLFRKEGQNVTLSCEQNLNHDAMYWYRQDPGQGLRLIYYSQIVNDFQKGDIAEGYSVSREKKESFPLTVTSAQKNPTAFYLCASWVRSTTNTEAFFGQGTRLTVV.

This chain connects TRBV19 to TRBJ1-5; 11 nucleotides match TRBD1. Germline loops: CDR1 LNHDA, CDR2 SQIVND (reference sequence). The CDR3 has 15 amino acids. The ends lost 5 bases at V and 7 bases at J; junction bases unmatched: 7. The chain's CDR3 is CASSVGQGANQPQHF. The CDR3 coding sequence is TGTGCCAGTAGTGTAGGACAGGGGGCAAACCAGCCCCAGCATTTT.